This T cell receptor (beta chain) appears in the sequencing data of a study of blood T cell repertoires in COVID-19. About the study: Sites in the United States, Italy and Spain provided acute and convalescent COVID-19 samples. In each case, the material was cDNA or gDNA derived from T cells, B-cell-depleted T cells, or PBMCs.

As originally analysed: Nucleated cell number was recorded as an estimate derived from reference gene primer amplification. The method was immunoSEQ multiplex PCR; TCRdb's version includes in-frame clones alone and lacks a portion of them. Clonal size and the V and J genes are those of that table, whereas D and trimming came from the DNA. This repertoire shows over 75,000 clones, approximately 80% found once; its top ten account for less than 11%. Between the trimmed V and J ends, which lost 6 bases and 5 bases, there was a span of 14 bases. CDR1 and CDR2 from the germline V gene are LNHDA and SQIVND (reference sequence). This CDR3 comprises 14 residues.

The receptor was derived from a man between 70 and 80 years old with acute or convalescent COVID-19. Material for sequencing was peripheral blood. V usage is TRBV19 and J usage is TRBJ1-5; D not certain. The CDR3 loop reads CASSDPALYQPQHF. CDR3 nucleotide sequence: TGTGCCAGTAGCGACCCTGCACTATATCAGCCCCAGCATTTT.